These T cell receptor beta chains were read from a single sample in a study of a mutant IDH1 vaccine in newly diagnosed glioma. The method was immunoSEQ multiplex PCR; TCRdb's version includes in-frame clones alone and lacks a portion of them. The profile shows 34,000 or so clones, 60% to 80% of them singletons. Their antigens remain unidentified. The material sequenced was PBMCs, taken from a glioma patient whose treatment included an IDH1 peptide vaccine. The receptors come from a man aged 30 to 39 with glioma. The CDR3 runs from the conserved cysteine through the conserved F or W. The order of the fields is D gene, clone size, J gene, V gene, CDR3 DNA, CDR3 protein. D genes are given only for firm matches. For some rows the clone size is stated as once, few or many, or as a class when expanded; others skip it.

>TRBD1|.|TRBJ2-7|TRBV5-6
TGTGCCAGCAGCCTACAGGGGAACTACGAGCAGTACTTC
CASSLQGNYEQYF
>.|.|TRBJ1-6|TRBV19
TGTGCCAGCACCGACCCGGGGCCAGGTTATTCACCCCTCCACTTT
CASTDPGPGYSPLHF
>.|.|TRBJ1-6|TRBV6-5
TGTGCCAGCGGTACAATTTATAATTCACCCCTCCACTTT
CASGTIYNSPLHF
>TRBD1|.|TRBJ2-1|TRBV27
TGTGCCAGCCACCCCCAAAAAGGACAGGGTAACAATGAGCAGTTCTTC
CASHPQKGQGNNEQFF
>.|.|TRBJ1-5|TRBV4-1
TGCGCCAGCAGCCAAGATGTTAGGATCTCGAGCAATCAGCCCCAGCATTTT
CASSQDVRISSNQPQHF
>.|.|TRBJ2-2|TRBV27
TGTGCCAGCAGTTTATCTGGGACCGGGGAGCTGTTTTTT
CASSLSGTGELFF
>.|.|TRBJ1-1|TRBV27
TGTGCCAGCAGTTTATCGGGGGACGCCGCTTTCTTT
CASSLSGDAAFF
>.|.|TRBJ2-1|TRBV19
TGTGCCAGTAGTGAGGACAGTGGTATAAATGAGCAGTTCTTC
CASSEDSGINEQFF
>TRBD1|.|TRBJ2-4|TRBV4-1
TGCGCCAGCAGCCAAGAATTTGGGACAGTCATAGCCAAAAACATTCAGTACTTC
CASSQEFGTVIAKNIQYF
>TRBD2|.|TRBJ2-2|TRBV9
TGTGCCAGCAGCTCCCTGATAGGACTAGCGTACACCGGGGAGCTGTTTTTT
CASSSLIGLAYTGELFF
>.|.|TRBJ1-2|TRBV13
TGTGCCAGCAGCTTAATCCGGCCCGGCTATGGCTACACCTTC
CASSLIRPGYGYTF
>.|once|TRBJ2-3|TRBV5-1
TGCGCCAGCAGCTTGGACCTCCGCACAGATACGCAGTATTTT
CASSLDLRTDTQYF
>.|.|TRBJ1-2|TRBV5-3
TGTGCCAGAAGCTTAGCTACAGGGTGGTATGGCTACACCTTC
CARSLATGWYGYTF
>.|medium-sized|TRBJ2-1|TRBV7-2
TGTGCCAGCAGCTTAGACTTGGCCGTCCAGTTCTTC
CASSLDLAVQFF
>.|.|TRBJ2-7|TRBV9
TGTGCCAGCAGCGTAGCAACAGGGACCTCCTACGAGCAGTACTTC
CASSVATGTSYEQYF
>TRBD2|.|TRBJ2-1|TRBV19
TGTGCCAGTAGTATACAACTAGCGGGGACTTACAATGAGCAGTTCTTC
CASSIQLAGTYNEQFF
>TRBD1|.|TRBJ2-7|TRBV7-8
TGTGCCAGCAGCCCCACCAGGACAGGTCAGCACGAGCAGTACTTC
CASSPTRTGQHEQYF
>.|.|TRBJ1-2|TRBV27
TGTGCCAGCAGTTTATCCCTATATGGTGGCTACACCTTC
CASSLSLYGGYTF
>.|.|TRBJ2-1|TRBV10-1
TGCGCCAGCAGTGGAAGAGAGGGCAGTGAGCAGTTCTTC
CASSGREGSEQFF
>TRBD2|.|TRBJ2-2|TRBV5-4
TGTGCCAGCAGAAATCCCCTAGCGGGGGGGCGTGGCGGGGAGCTGTTTTTT
CASRNPLAGGRGGELFF
>.|.|TRBJ1-2|TRBV7-9
TGTGCCAGCAGCCAATATCTCCCCGGGAGCTATGGCTACACCTTC
CASSQYLPGSYGYTF
>TRBD2|.|TRBJ2-7|TRBV4-1
TGCGCCAGCAGCCAAACCGGGACTAGCGGAGGGGATTCCTACGAGCAGTACTTC
CASSQTGTSGGDSYEQYF
>.|.|TRBJ2-1|TRBV4-3
TGCGCCAGCAGCCAAGGGATTCTCAGGCGGTACAATGAGCAGTTCTTC
CASSQGILRRYNEQFF
>.|once|TRBJ1-1|TRBV5-6
TGTGCCAGCAGCCGGTGGATGGACACTGAAGCTTTCTTT
CASSRWMDTEAFF
>.|few|TRBJ1-1|TRBV7-9
TGTGCCAGCCGCATCTCGGAGAACACTGAAGCTTTCTTT
CASRISENTEAFF
>TRBD2|.|TRBJ2-5|TRBV7-2
TGTGCCAGCAGCTTAGATAGCGGGGGTTCAGAGACCCAGTACTTC
CASSLDSGGSETQYF
>.|.|TRBJ2-1|TRBV19
TGTGCCAGTAGTATCTCGGACGGCGAGAACAATGAGCAGTTCTTC
CASSISDGENNEQFF
>.|.|TRBJ2-1|TRBV7-9
TGTGCCAGCAGCTTAGTGTGGCTCAATGAGCAGTTCTTC
CASSLVWLNEQFF
>TRBD1|.|TRBJ1-2|TRBV7-9
TGTGCCAGCAGCCGGACAGGGGCGGATGGCTACACCTTC
CASSRTGADGYTF
>TRBD2|.|TRBJ2-1|TRBV29-1
TGCAGCGTTGTATTAGCGGGACTTGACAATGAGCAGTTCTTC
CSVVLAGLDNEQFF
>.|.|TRBJ1-2|TRBV6-4
TGTGCCAGCAGCCCCGGGGGCGCGGCGATCTATGGCTACACCTTC
CASSPGGAAIYGYTF
>.|.|TRBJ2-7|TRBV7-6
TGTGCCAGCAGCTTATTCGCGGGGGCCGGGTACGAGCAGTACTTC
CASSLFAGAGYEQYF
>.|.|TRBJ1-1|TRBV7-2
TGTGCCAGCAGCTTATCGGGGGTGGGCACTGAAGCTTTCTTT
CASSLSGVGTEAFF
>.|few|TRBJ2-1|TRBV27
TGTGCCAGCAAGGGGGAGTATCCCTACAATGAGCAGTTCTTC
CASKGEYPYNEQFF
>.|.|TRBJ2-1|TRBV28
TGTGCCAGCAGTCCCCCCCCCTACAATGAGCAGTTCTTC
CASSPPPYNEQFF
>.|few|TRBJ2-7|TRBV2
TGTGCCAGCAGTGAAGCCTACCTAGTCGGCGAGCAGTACTTC
CASSEAYLVGEQYF
>TRBD2|.|TRBJ2-3|TRBV29-1
TGCAGCGACCTCCTAGCGGGCACAGATACGCAGTATTTT
CSDLLAGTDTQYF
>.|.|TRBJ1-4|TRBV18
TGTGCCAGCTCACAATCAACTAATGAAAAACTGTTTTTT
CASSQSTNEKLFF
>TRBD2|.|TRBJ2-1|TRBV6-5
TGTGCCAGCAGCTCTAGCGGGAGCTCCTACAATGAGCAGTTCTTC
CASSSSGSSYNEQFF
>.|.|TRBJ1-4|TRBV5-6
TGTGCCAGCAGCATGGACAGTAGAGGAGAAAAACTGTTTTTT
CASSMDSRGEKLFF
>TRBD1|.|TRBJ2-7|TRBV14
TGTGCCAGCAGCGTCGGACAGGGGCTGTACGAGCAGTACTTC
CASSVGQGLYEQYF
>.|.|TRBJ1-5|TRBV27
TGTGCCAGCAGTTTTGGTCCCAGGGACGGGAGCAATCAGCCCCAGCATTTT
CASSFGPRDGSNQPQHF
>.|.|TRBJ1-2|TRBV28
TGTGCCAGCCAGATGACAGGTACGGGTGGCTACACCTTC
CASQMTGTGGYTF
>.|.|TRBJ2-7|TRBV9
TGTGCCAGCAGCGTAGGATCCGGAGATTACGAGCAGTACTTC
CASSVGSGDYEQYF
>.|.|TRBJ2-5|TRBV19
TGTGCCAGTAGTAAGCAGGCTTCTTTTACACCGGGAGAGACCCAGTACTTC
CASSKQASFTPGETQYF
>.|.|TRBJ1-4|TRBV5-1
TGCGCCAGCAGCTTGGTTGCACAGAAGGATGAAAAACTGTTTTTT
CASSLVAQKDEKLFF
>.|.|TRBJ1-4|TRBV4-3
TGCGCCAGCAGCCAAGATACGGGGTCGACTAATGAAAAACTGTTTTTT
CASSQDTGSTNEKLFF
>TRBD1|.|TRBJ1-1|TRBV7-2
TGTGCCAGCAGCATGTCCGGGACAGCCAACACTGAAGCTTTCTTT
CASSMSGTANTEAFF